This record concerns one T cell receptor (beta chain) sequence. The sample is drawn from a study of radiotherapy plus CTLA-4 blockade in lung cancer. TCRdb's table, derived via immunoSEQ multiplex PCR, lists solely in-frame clones and lacks some. The sample yields more than 90,000 clones, roughly 80% seen once. V was cut by 4 bases and J by 4 bases, with 13 bases left in between. Germline V gene sequence: CDR1 MNHEY, CDR2 SMNVEV (reference sequence). The CDR3 runs to 14 residues. This sequence joins TRBV27 and TRBJ1-1, with D hard to call. This receptor was taken from a human donor with non-small cell lung cancer that progressed on radiotherapy plus ipilimumab. Sequenced material: peripheral blood, taken from a patient treated with radiotherapy plus ipilimumab. CDR3 protein: CASSSSTRSTEAFF. The CDR3 DNA is TGTGCCAGCAGTTCCTCGACCCGGTCCACTGAAGCTTTCTTT.